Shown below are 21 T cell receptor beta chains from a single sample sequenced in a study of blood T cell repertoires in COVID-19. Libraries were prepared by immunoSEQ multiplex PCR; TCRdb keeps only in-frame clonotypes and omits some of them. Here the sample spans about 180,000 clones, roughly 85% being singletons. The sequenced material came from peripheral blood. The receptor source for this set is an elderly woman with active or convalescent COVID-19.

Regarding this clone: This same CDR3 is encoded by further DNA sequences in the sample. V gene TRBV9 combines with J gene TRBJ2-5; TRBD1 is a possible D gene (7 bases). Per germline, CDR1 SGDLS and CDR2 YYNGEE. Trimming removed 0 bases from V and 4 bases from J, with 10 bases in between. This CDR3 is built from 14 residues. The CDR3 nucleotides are TGTGCCAGCAGCGTAGACAGGGGAGGAGAGACCCAGTACTTC. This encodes CASSVDRGGETQYF.

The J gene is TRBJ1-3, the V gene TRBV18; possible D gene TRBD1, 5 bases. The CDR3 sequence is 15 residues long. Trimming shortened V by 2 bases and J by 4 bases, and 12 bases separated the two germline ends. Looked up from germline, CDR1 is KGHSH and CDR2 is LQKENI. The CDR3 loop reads CASSPGGIGGNTIYF. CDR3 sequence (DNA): TGTGCCAGCTCACCAGGGGGGATTGGAGGAAACACCATATATTTT.

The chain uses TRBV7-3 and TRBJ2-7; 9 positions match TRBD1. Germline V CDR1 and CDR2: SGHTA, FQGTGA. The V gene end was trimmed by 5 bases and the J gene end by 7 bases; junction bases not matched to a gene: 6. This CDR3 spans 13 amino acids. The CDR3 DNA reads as TGTGCCAGCAGCCCACAGGGGGCGGAGGAGCAGTACTTC. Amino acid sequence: CASSPQGAEEQYF.

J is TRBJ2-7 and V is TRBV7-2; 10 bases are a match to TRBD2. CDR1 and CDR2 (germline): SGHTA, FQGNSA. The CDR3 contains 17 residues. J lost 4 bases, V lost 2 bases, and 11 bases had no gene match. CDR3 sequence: CASSLLGTSGISYEQYF. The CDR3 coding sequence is TGTGCCAGCAGCTTATTGGGTACTAGCGGGATAAGTTACGAGCAGTACTTC.

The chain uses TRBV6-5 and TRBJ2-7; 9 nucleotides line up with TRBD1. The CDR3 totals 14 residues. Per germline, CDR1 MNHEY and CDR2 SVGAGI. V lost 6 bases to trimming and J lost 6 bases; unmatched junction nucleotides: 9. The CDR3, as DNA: TGTGCCAGCAGAAAAGGACAGGGGACGGGCGAGCAGTACTTC. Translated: CASRKGQGTGEQYF.

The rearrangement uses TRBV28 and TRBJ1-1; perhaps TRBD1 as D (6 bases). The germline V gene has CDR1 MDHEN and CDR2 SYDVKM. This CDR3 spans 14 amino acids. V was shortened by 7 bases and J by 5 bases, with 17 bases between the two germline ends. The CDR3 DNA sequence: TGTGCCAGCACCCCGCCCAGGGGAAGGACTGAAGCTTTCTTT. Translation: CASTPPRGRTEAFF. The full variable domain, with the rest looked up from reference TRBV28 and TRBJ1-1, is DVKVTQSSRYLVKRTGEKVFLECVQDMDHENMFWYRQDPGLGLRLIYFSYDVKMKEKGDIPEGYSVSREKKERFSLILESASTNQTSMYLCASTPPRGRTEAFFGQGTRLTVV.

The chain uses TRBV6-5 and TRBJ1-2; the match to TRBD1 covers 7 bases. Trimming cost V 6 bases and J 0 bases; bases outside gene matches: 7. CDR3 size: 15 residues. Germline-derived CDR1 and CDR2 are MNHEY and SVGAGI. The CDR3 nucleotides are TGTGCCAGCAGGTTGGACAGGCCCACTAACTATGGCTACACCTTC. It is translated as CASRLDRPTNYGYTF.

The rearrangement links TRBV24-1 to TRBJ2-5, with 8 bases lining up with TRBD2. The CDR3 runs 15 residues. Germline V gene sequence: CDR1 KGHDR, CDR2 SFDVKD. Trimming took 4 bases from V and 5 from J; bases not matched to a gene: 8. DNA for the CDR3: TGTGCCACCAGTGACTCGGGGGGGGCTGGGGAGACCCAGTACTTC. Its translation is CATSDSGGAGETQYF.

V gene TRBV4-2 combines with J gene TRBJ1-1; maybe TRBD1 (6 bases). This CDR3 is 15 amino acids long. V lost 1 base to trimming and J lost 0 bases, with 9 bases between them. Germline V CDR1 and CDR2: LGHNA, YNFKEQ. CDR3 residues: CASSQGGLLNTEAFF. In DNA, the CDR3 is TGTGCCAGCAGCCAAGGGGGGCTTCTGAACACTGAAGCTTTCTTT.

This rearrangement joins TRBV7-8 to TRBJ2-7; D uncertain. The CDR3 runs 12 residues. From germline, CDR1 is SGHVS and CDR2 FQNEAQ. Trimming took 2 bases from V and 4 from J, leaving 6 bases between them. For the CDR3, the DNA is TGTGCCAGCAGCTTATCTGAGTACGAGCAGTACTTC. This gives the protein CASSLSEYEQYF.

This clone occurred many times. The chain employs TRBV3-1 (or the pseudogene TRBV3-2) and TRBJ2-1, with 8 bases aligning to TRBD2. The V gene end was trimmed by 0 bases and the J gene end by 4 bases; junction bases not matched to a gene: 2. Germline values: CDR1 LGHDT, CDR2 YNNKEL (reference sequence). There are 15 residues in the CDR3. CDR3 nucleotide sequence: TGTGCCAGCAGCCAAGATAGCGGGGCATACAATGAGCAGTTCTTC. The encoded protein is CASSQDSGAYNEQFF.

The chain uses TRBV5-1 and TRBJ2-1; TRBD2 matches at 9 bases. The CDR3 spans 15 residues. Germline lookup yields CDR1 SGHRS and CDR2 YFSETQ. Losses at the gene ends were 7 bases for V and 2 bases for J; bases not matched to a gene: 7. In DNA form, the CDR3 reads TGCGCCAGCGGAGGCGGGAGGGCCCCCTACAATGAGCAGTTCTTC. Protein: CASGGGRAPYNEQFF.

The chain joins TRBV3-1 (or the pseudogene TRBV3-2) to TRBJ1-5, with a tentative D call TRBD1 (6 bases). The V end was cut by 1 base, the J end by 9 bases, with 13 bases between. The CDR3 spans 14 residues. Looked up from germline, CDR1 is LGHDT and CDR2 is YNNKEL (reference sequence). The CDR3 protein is CASSQGGGLRPQHF. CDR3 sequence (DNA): TGTGCCAGCAGCCAAGGGGGGGGGCTGAGGCCCCAGCATTTT.

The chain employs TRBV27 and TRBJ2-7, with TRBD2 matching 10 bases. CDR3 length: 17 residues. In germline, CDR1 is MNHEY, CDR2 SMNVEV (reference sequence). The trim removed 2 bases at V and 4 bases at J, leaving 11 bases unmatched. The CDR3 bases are TGTGCCAGCAGTTTAAGGGGAACTAGCGGGAAATTTTACGAGCAGTACTTC. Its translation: CASSLRGTSGKFYEQYF.

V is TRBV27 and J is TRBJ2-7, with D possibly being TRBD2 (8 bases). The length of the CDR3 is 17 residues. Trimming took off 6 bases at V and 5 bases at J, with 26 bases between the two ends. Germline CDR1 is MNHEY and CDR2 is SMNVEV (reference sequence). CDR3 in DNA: TGTGCCAGCAGGGGGACAGCAAACGGGAGGGTCTTCGACGAGCAGTACTTC. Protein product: CASRGTANGRVFDEQYF.

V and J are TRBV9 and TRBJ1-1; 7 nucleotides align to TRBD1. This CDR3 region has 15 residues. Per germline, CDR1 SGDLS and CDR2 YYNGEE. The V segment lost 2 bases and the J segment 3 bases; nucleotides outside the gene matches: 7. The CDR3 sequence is CASSVGRGGDTEAFF. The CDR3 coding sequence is TGTGCCAGCAGCGTGGGACGAGGGGGCGACACTGAAGCTTTCTTT.

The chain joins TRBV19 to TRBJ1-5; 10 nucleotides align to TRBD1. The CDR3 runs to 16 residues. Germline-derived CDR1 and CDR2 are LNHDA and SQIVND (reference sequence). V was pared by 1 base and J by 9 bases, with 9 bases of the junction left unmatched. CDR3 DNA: TGTGCCAGTAGTATAGGGACCGGGACAGGGGACGCGCCCCAGCATTTT. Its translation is CASSIGTGTGDAPQHF.

CDR3 sequence: CASSQTEGFRTGELFF. DNA for the CDR3: TGCGCCAGCAGCCAAACGGAGGGTTTTAGGACCGGGGAGCTGTTTTTT. V is TRBV4-1 and J is TRBJ2-2; D might be TRBD2 (6 bases). CDR1 MGHRA and CDR2 YSYEKL come from the germline V gene. Trimming cost V 2 bases and J 5 bases, with 15 bases left between them. This CDR3 has 16 amino acids.

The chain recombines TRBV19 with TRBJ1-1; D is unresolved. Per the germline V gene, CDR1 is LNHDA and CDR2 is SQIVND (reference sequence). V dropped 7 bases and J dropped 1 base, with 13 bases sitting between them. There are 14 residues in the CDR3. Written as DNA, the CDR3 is TGTGCCAGTACCCCCCTCGGTGGGAACACTGAAGCTTTCTTT. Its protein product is CASTPLGGNTEAFF. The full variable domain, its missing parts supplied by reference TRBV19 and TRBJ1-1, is DGGITQSPKYLFRKEGQNVTLSCEQNLNHDAMYWYRQDPGQGLRLIYYSQIVNDFQKGDIAEGYSVSREKKESFPLTVTSAQKNPTAFYLCASTPLGGNTEAFFGQGTRLTVV.

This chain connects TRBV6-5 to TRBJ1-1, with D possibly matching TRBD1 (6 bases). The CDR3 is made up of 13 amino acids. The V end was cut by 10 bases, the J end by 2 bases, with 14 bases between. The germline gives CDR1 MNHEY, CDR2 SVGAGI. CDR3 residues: CATIRDTNTEAFF. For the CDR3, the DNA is TGTGCCACCATCCGGGACACTAACACTGAAGCTTTCTTT.

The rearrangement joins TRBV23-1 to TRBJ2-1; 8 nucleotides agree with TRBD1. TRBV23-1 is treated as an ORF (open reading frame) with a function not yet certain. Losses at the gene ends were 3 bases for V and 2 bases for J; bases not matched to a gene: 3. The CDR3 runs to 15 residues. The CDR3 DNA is TGCGCCAGCAGTCATCCGGGACAGGCCTACAATGAGCAGTTCTTC. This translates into CASSHPGQAYNEQFF.